This is a list of T cell receptor beta chains from one sample in a study of T cells after yellow fever vaccination. TCRdb reanalysed the 5' RACE reads using MiXCR and keeps one entry per CDR3 protein. The repertoire has roughly 32,000 distinct CDR3 sequences, about 4.4% of them found once; the top ten carry about half. The sequenced sample was CD8+ T cells sorted from PBMCs, obtained 5 days after the yellow fever booster vaccination. These receptors were taken from a man aged 30 to 39 who received the YFV17D yellow fever vaccine. Each CDR3 is given with its conserved first and last residue. The order of the fields is clone size, CDR3 length, V gene, D gene, J gene, CDR3 protein, CDR3 DNA. The D gene is left open where the match is weak. Size tells how often a clone was seen (once, few, many) or the class of an expanded clone, and some rows leave it out.

size: many
length: 20
V: TRBV19
D: .
J: TRBJ1-1
CDR3: CASSIVEGIGSSWGTTEAFF
DNA: TGTGCCAGTAGTATAGTTGAGGGAATCGGGTCATCATGGGGGACGACTGAAGCTTTCTTT

size: many
length: 13
V: TRBV27
D: .
J: TRBJ2-7
CDR3: CASSLTGYYEQYF
DNA: TGTGCCAGCAGTTTGACGGGGTACTACGAGCAGTACTTC

size: many
length: 15
V: TRBV6-5
D: .
J: TRBJ2-4
CDR3: CASGVFGGRINIQYF
DNA: TGTGCCAGCGGAGTCTTCGGGGGGCGGATAAACATTCAGTACTTC

size: many
length: 13
V: TRBV6-1
D: .
J: TRBJ2-5
CDR3: CASSPGPQETQYF
DNA: TGTGCCAGCAGTCCGGGTCCGCAAGAGACCCAGTACTTC

size: many
length: 16
V: TRBV23-1
D: .
J: TRBJ2-1
CDR3: CASSQSGRGVPGEQFF
DNA: TGCGCCAGCAGTCAATCGGGAAGGGGTGTCCCGGGTGAGCAGTTCTTC

size: many
length: 16
V: TRBV2
D: TRBD2
J: TRBJ2-1
CDR3: CASSEGREDSYNEQFF
DNA: TGTGCCAGCAGTGAAGGGCGGGAGGACTCCTACAATGAGCAGTTCTTC

size: many
length: 15
V: TRBV7-2
D: .
J: TRBJ1-5
CDR3: CASSFLGNSNQPQHF
DNA: TGTGCCAGCAGCTTCCTGGGTAATAGCAATCAGCCCCAGCATTTT

size: many
length: 14
V: TRBV5-5
D: TRBD1
J: TRBJ2-5
CDR3: CASSFGQGTETQYF
DNA: TGTGCCAGCAGCTTTGGACAGGGGACAGAGACCCAGTACTTC

size: many
length: 14
V: TRBV27
D: .
J: TRBJ2-5
CDR3: CASSLRPVEETQYF
DNA: TGTGCCAGCAGTTTACGGCCCGTCGAAGAGACCCAGTACTTC

size: many
length: 15
V: TRBV24-1
D: .
J: TRBJ1-2
CDR3: CATSDLDGDFKGYTF
DNA: TGTGCCACCAGTGATTTGGACGGCGACTTTAAAGGCTACACCTTC

size: many
length: 18
V: TRBV5-1
D: TRBD2
J: TRBJ2-1
CDR3: CASSLLAGVGLSYNEQFF
DNA: TGCGCCAGCAGCTTGCTAGCGGGAGTAGGGTTGTCCTACAATGAGCAGTTCTTC

size: many
length: 15
V: TRBV4-1
D: .
J: TRBJ1-4
CDR3: CASSQADTKNEKLFF
DNA: TGCGCCAGCAGCCAAGCGGACACAAAGAATGAAAAACTGTTTTTT

size: many
length: 16
V: TRBV9
D: .
J: TRBJ2-1
CDR3: CASSPQSGGNYNEQFF
DNA: TGTGCCAGCAGCCCCCAGTCAGGAGGGAACTACAATGAGCAGTTCTTC

size: many
length: 15
V: TRBV9
D: TRBD2
J: TRBJ2-3
CDR3: CASSVELRETDTQYF
DNA: TGTGCCAGCAGCGTAGAGCTGCGGGAGACAGATACGCAGTATTTT

size: many
length: 14
V: TRBV4-3
D: TRBD2
J: TRBJ2-7
CDR3: CASSHEAGAYEQYF
DNA: TGCGCCAGCAGCCACGAGGCGGGGGCCTACGAGCAGTACTTC

size: many
length: 9
V: TRBV29-1
D: .
J: TRBJ2-7
CDR3: CSGHYEQYF
DNA: TGCAGCGGACACTACGAGCAGTACTTC

size: .
length: 15
V: TRBV3-1
D: .
J: TRBJ1-5
CDR3: CASSQGGTGSQPQHF
DNA: TGTGCCAGCAGCCAAGGAGGTACAGGGAGTCAGCCCCAGCATTTT

size: many
length: 13
V: TRBV5-8
D: .
J: TRBJ1-1
CDR3: CASSLGGVTEAFF
DNA: TGTGCCAGCAGCTTGGGAGGGGTCACTGAAGCTTTCTTT

size: many
length: 14
V: TRBV15
D: .
J: TRBJ2-5
CDR3: CATSSTGLQETQYF
DNA: TGTGCCACCAGCTCAACAGGGTTACAAGAGACCCAGTACTTC

size: few
length: 15
V: TRBV7-9
D: .
J: TRBJ2-3
CDR3: CASSLGDGRTDTQYF
DNA: TGTGCCAGCAGCTTAGGGGACGGACGCACAGATACGCAGTATTTT

size: .
length: 15
V: TRBV7-9
D: TRBD1
J: TRBJ2-7
CDR3: CASSRQGAASYEQYF
DNA: TGTGCCAGCAGCAGACAGGGGGCCGCGTCCTACGAGCAGTACTTC

size: many
length: 15
V: TRBV4-2
D: .
J: TRBJ1-6
CDR3: CASSQELGAVLPLHF
DNA: TGTGCCAGCAGCCAAGAGTTAGGGGCCGTTTTACCCCTCCACTTT

size: many
length: 13
V: TRBV9
D: .
J: TRBJ2-3
CDR3: CASSAYRADTQYF
DNA: TGTGCCAGCAGCGCGTACAGGGCAGATACGCAGTATTTT

size: medium-sized
length: 15
V: TRBV7-9
D: TRBD1
J: TRBJ1-5
CDR3: CASSTDRDAGRAQHF
DNA: TGTGCCAGCAGCACCGACAGGGACGCTGGGAGGGCCCAGCATTTT

size: .
length: 14
V: TRBV12-5
D: .
J: TRBJ2-1
CDR3: CASGRDSYLDEQFF
DNA: TGTGCTAGTGGCCGGGACTCCTACCTCGATGAGCAGTTCTTC

size: many
length: 14
V: TRBV6-1
D: .
J: TRBJ1-2
CDR3: CASSEGGINYGYTF
DNA: TGTGCCAGCAGTGAGGGGGGCATTAACTATGGCTACACCTTC

size: many
length: 13
V: TRBV29-1
D: .
J: TRBJ1-1
CDR3: CSGTGTLNTEAFF
DNA: TGCAGCGGGACCGGGACACTGAACACTGAAGCTTTCTTT

size: many
length: 12
V: TRBV12-3/TRBV12-4
D: .
J: TRBJ2-1
CDR3: CASSRDRNEQFF
DNA: TGTGCCAGCAGCCGGGACCGCAATGAGCAGTTCTTC